Below, 14 T cell receptor beta chains from the same sample are listed, as sequenced in a study of blood T cell repertoires in COVID-19. Sequencing was performed with immunoSEQ multiplex PCR; in TCRdb, only in-frame clones are kept and a portion is missing. The data contain roughly 170,000 clones, 84% of them singletons. Source material: peripheral blood. All receptors come from a human donor in a cohort sampled during active COVID-19.

V is TRBV9 and J is TRBJ2-6; a weak D match, TRBD1 (5 bases). The germline V gene has CDR1 SGDLS and CDR2 YYNGEE. V lost 0 bases to trimming and J lost 0 bases, with 10 bases between them. The CDR3 loop spans 17 amino acids. The CDR3 DNA reads as TGTGCCAGCAGCGTAGAGGGGTACAACTCTGGGGCCAACGTCCTGACTTTC. Translation gives CASSVEGYNSGANVLTF.

The chain is built from TRBV6-5 and TRBJ2-7, with D perhaps matching TRBD1 (5 bases). The germline V and J ends were trimmed by 7 bases and 1 base, with 17 bases remaining between them. Germline V CDR1 and CDR2: MNHEY, SVGAGI. The CDR3 runs to 15 residues. CDR3 residues: CASIFEHRLSYEQYF. CDR3 coding DNA: TGTGCCAGCATCTTCGAGCACAGGCTATCCTACGAGCAGTACTTC.

The genes are TRBV18 and TRBJ1-2; 7 positions match TRBD1. CDR1 and CDR2 from the germline V gene are KGHSH and LQKENI. After removal of 4 bases from V and 2 bases from J, the junction contained 7 bases not matched to a gene. The CDR3 extends over 15 amino acids. The CDR3 here is CASSRTGASNYGYTF. Here the CDR3 DNA reads TGTGCCAGCTCACGAACAGGGGCATCGAACTATGGCTACACCTTC.

V gene TRBV3-1 (or the pseudogene TRBV3-2) combines with J gene TRBJ1-2, with D possibly being TRBD1 (5 bases). CDR1 is LGHDT and CDR2 is YNNKEL in the germline V gene (reference sequence). The CDR3 is made up of 12 amino acids. V was shortened by 0 bases and J by 10 bases, with 9 bases between the two germline ends. CDR3 sequence: CASSQDRGIYTF. The CDR3 bases are TGTGCCAGCAGCCAAGATAGGGGTATCTACACCTTC.

This clone was seen a handful of times. J is TRBJ1-3 and V is TRBV25-1, with TRBD1 identical over 9 bases. There are 18 residues in the CDR3. Germline V gene data show CDR1 as MGHDK and CDR2 as SYGVNS. With 3 bases clipped from V and 2 bases from J, the junction kept 11 bases outside the gene matches. In nucleotides, the CDR3 is TGTGCCAGCAGTGACCCCTGGGGGACAGGGCCTGCTGGAAACACCATATATTTT. Translated: CASSDPWGTGPAGNTIYF. Full variable domain (rest looked up from reference TRBV25-1 and TRBJ1-3): EADIYQTPRYLVIGTGKKITLECSQTMGHDKMYWYQQDPGMELHLIHYSYGVNSTEKGDLSSESTVSRIRTEHFPLTLESARPSHTSQYLCASSDPWGTGPAGNTIYFGEGSWLTVV.

CDR3 sequence: CASSGRVGNSPLHF. In DNA form, the CDR3 reads TGTGCCAGCAGCGGGAGAGTGGGAAATTCACCCCTCCACTTT. The chain recombines TRBV7-2 with TRBJ1-6, with D unclear. This CDR3 region has 14 residues. The germline CDR1 and CDR2 sequences are SGHTA and FQGNSA. Between the trimmed V and J ends, which lost 5 bases and 7 bases, there was a span of 12 bases.

The rearrangement uses TRBV5-1 and TRBJ1-5, with a possible D match to TRBD1 (5 bases). The V and J ends lost 0 bases and 5 bases respectively, with 12 bases between them. CDR1 is SGHRS and CDR2 is YFSETQ in the germline V gene. The CDR3 is made up of 15 amino acids. DNA for the CDR3: TGCGCCAGCAGCTTGGAATCAGGGCGAGATCAGCCCCAGCATTTT. Translating gives CASSLESGRDQPQHF.

The CDR3 sequence: CASSGSSGGSSYNEQFF. The DNA of the CDR3 is TGTGCCAGCAGCGGATCTAGCGGGGGGAGCTCCTACAATGAGCAGTTCTTC. This chain links TRBV9 with TRBJ2-1; 11 nucleotides align to TRBD2. Germline CDR1 SGDLS, CDR2 YYNGEE. The V gene end was trimmed by 3 bases and the J gene end by 0 bases; junction bases not matched to a gene: 5. The CDR3 has 17 amino acids. Variable domain in full (rest from reference TRBV9 and TRBJ2-1): DSGVTQTPKHLITATGQRVTLRCSPRSGDLSVYWYQQSLDQGLQFLIQYYNGEERAKGNILERFSAQQFPDLHSELNLSSLELGDSALYFCASSGSSGGSSYNEQFFGPGTRLTVL.

V is TRBV27 and J is TRBJ2-7, with D possibly being TRBD2 (5 bases). The CDR3 totals 12 residues. V shed 3 bases and J shed 4 bases, with 7 bases lying between them. The germline V gene encodes CDR1 MNHEY and CDR2 SMNVEV (reference sequence). The chain's CDR3 is CASSFRGYEQYF. The CDR3 DNA sequence: TGTGCCAGCAGTTTCCGAGGGTACGAGCAGTACTTC.

The CDR3 DNA reads TGTGCCAGCAGCTTACCCGGGACAGCGGCCTTGGAGCAGTACTTC. Translating it yields CASSLPGTAALEQYF. The V call is TRBV7-9, the J call TRBJ2-7; 7 nucleotides align to TRBD1. This CDR3 is 15 amino acids long. Germline V gives CDR1 SEHNR, CDR2 FQNEAQ (reference sequence). Trimming took 2 bases from V and 7 from J; bases not matched to a gene: 11. Full variable domain (remainder filled in from reference TRBV7-9 and TRBJ2-7): DTGVSQNPRHKITKRGQNVTFRCDPISEHNRLYWYRQTLGQGPEFLTYFQNEAQLEKSRLLSDRFSAERPKGSFSTLEIQRTEQGDSAMYLCASSLPGTAALEQYFGPGTRLTVT.

CDR3 bases: TGTGCCAGCCGTTTGACAGGCTACGAGCAGTACTTC. Its protein is CASRLTGYEQYF. The J gene is TRBJ2-7, the V gene TRBV5-5, with D perhaps TRBD1 (6 bases). Germline V gives CDR1 SGHKS, CDR2 YYEKEE (reference sequence). V was trimmed by 7 bases and J by 3 bases, leaving 11 bases between them. The CDR3 sequence is 12 residues long.

This clone was seen once. This chain links TRBV9 with TRBJ2-3; no clear D gene. Germline values: CDR1 SGDLS, CDR2 YYNGEE. The CDR3 totals 11 residues. V dropped 4 bases and J dropped 9 bases, with 9 bases sitting between them. The chain's CDR3 is CASSYTNTQYF. The CDR3, as DNA: TGTGCCAGCAGCTATACTAACACGCAGTATTTT.

The V gene is TRBV7-2, the J gene TRBJ2-3, with 16 positions matching TRBD2. Germline loops: CDR1 SGHTA, CDR2 FQGNSA. This CDR3 spans 17 amino acids. V lost 5 bases and J lost 5; bases outside the gene matches: 7. The CDR3 sequence is CASSPGTSGGGRDTQYF. The CDR3 bases are TGTGCCAGCAGCCCGGGGACTAGCGGGGGGGGACGAGATACGCAGTATTTT.

The chain joins TRBV5-1 to TRBJ2-7; 7 positions agree with TRBD1. The CDR3 length is 14 residues. The V and J ends lost 3 bases and 2 bases, in that order; junction bases with no gene match: 5. Germline CDR1 reads SGHRS; CDR2 reads YFSETQ. The DNA of the CDR3 is TGCGCCAGCAGCTACTCGACAGGGCCCTACGAGCAGTACTTC. Its protein is CASSYSTGPYEQYF.